The T cell receptor (beta chain) described here comes from a study of vaccination and CD4 T cells after COVID-19. Turning to this clonotype: What it binds is unknown.

CDR1 and CDR2 (germline): SGHRS, YFSETQ. Deletions cut 0 bases from V and 10 bases from J, with 11 bases between. This CDR3 comprises 13 residues. Sequencing of the DNA from cultured CD4+ T cells was carried out with the Oncomine TCR Beta short-read assay. TCRdb fed the PCR reads into MiXCR, producing one record per CDR3 protein. Of about 13,000 distinct CDR3 sequences in the sample, around 74% were seen once. Treatment reported: approximately 11-day PBMC culture with coronavirus spike peptide pools or control peptides (ViraFEST assay). Investigators isolated CD4+ T cells by negative selection after about 11 days of culture.

Sequenced input: CD4+ T cells from blood, cultured in vitro. V and J are TRBV5-1 and TRBJ1-5; D not certain. This TCR was sampled from a human donor who had recovered from COVID-19. The CDR3 loop is CASSLDGLAPQHF. DNA of the CDR3: TGCGCCAGCAGCTTGGATGGTTTGGCACCCCAGCATTTT.